These 13 T cell receptor beta chains were all obtained from the same sample, sequenced in a study of shared clonotypes between healthy human individuals. Data came from immunoSEQ multiplex PCR; TCRdb stores just in-frame clones and leaves some out. The sample contains about 820,000 clones, 80% to 95% of which appear only once. Naive CD8 cells lacked CD45RO and underwent positive selection for CCR7, leaving out terminally differentiated effector memory CD45RA+ cells. Material for sequencing was naive CD8+ T cells sorted from blood. These receptors were taken from a young man in good health.

This clone was picked up a small number of times. The gene calls are TRBV10-1 and TRBJ2-2; D remains unclear. Trimming removed 7 bases from V and 10 bases from J, with 7 bases in between. Per germline, CDR1 WNHNN and CDR2 SYGVQD (reference sequence). This CDR3 is built from 10 residues. For the CDR3, the DNA is TGCGCCAGCACCACCATGGAGCTGTTTTTT. Translation gives CASTTMELFF.

The chain carries TRBV10-3 and TRBJ2-7; 9 positions match TRBD1. This CDR3 contains 15 residues. The ends lost 10 bases at V and 3 bases at J; junction bases unmatched: 13. Germline V gives CDR1 ENHRY, CDR2 SYGVKD. The CDR3 region has the DNA TGTGCCACGGGGACAGGGACGGCCGGAGACTACGAGCAGTACTTC. Protein product: CATGTGTAGDYEQYF.

The chain recombines TRBV13 with TRBJ2-5, with 12 bases that match TRBD2. V dropped 2 bases and J dropped 1; count of bases not matched to a gene: 2. The CDR3 covers 16 residues. Germline CDR1 is PRHDT and CDR2 is FYEKMQ (reference sequence). This CDR3 is CASSLLAGGPQETQYF. In DNA, the CDR3 is TGTGCCAGCAGCTTACTAGCGGGAGGGCCCCAAGAGACCCAGTACTTC.

This sequence joins TRBV14 and TRBJ2-2, with D hard to call. The V end lost 5 bases, the J end lost 4 bases, and 14 bases lay between the germline ends. CDR1 SGHDN and CDR2 FVKESK come from the germline V gene. The length of the CDR3 is 15 residues. CDR3 nucleotides: TGTGCCAGCAGCTCCCTAACTGTAACCACCGGGGAGCTGTTTTTT. It is translated as CASSSLTVTTGELFF.

The chain recombines TRBV12-2 with TRBJ1-1; TRBD1, the table's D call, lacks a check against the DNA. TRBV12-2 counts as a pseudogene. The CDR3 extends over 18 amino acids. The CDR3 reads CASRSADRGQGKNTEAFF. The CDR3 DNA is TGTGCAAGTCGCTCGGCCGACAGGGGGCAGGGGAAGAACACTGAAGCTTTCTTT.

The chain has TRBV7-9 and TRBJ2-1; 14 positions match TRBD2. The J segment lost 7 bases and the V segment lost 5 bases, leaving 4 bases of the junction unmatched. The CDR3 is made up of 15 amino acids. Germline V gene data show CDR1 as SEHNR and CDR2 as FQNEAQ (reference sequence). CDR3 nucleotide sequence: TGTGCCAGCAGCGGGACTAGCGGGAGTAGTAATGAGCAGTTCTTC. It specifies CASSGTSGSSNEQFF.

A remark on this clone: Other DNA sequences within the sample encode an identical CDR3. The chain uses TRBV19 and TRBJ2-7; D may correspond to TRBD1 or TRBD2 (5 bases each). The CDR3 sequence is 13 residues long. Germline V gene sequence: CDR1 LNHDA, CDR2 SQIVND (reference sequence). Between the trimmed V and J ends, which lost 3 bases and 3 bases, there was a span of 9 bases. CDR3 sequence (DNA): TGTGCCAGTAGTATGGGGGAAGGCTACGAGCAGTACTTC. Translated: CASSMGEGYEQYF.

In this sample, this clone turned up once. V and J are TRBV27 and TRBJ2-3, with 9 bases identical to TRBD2. Germline CDR1 MNHEY, CDR2 SMNVEV (reference sequence). The length of the CDR3 is 15 residues. V gave up 7 bases and J gave up 2 bases; unmatched junction bases: 7. The CDR3 loop is CASTEIAGATDTQYF. DNA of the CDR3: TGTGCCAGCACTGAAATAGCGGGAGCCACAGATACGCAGTATTTT.

This sequence joins TRBV7-9 and TRBJ2-7, with 8 bases matching TRBD2. Per germline, CDR1 SEHNR and CDR2 FQNEAQ (reference sequence). CDR3 length equals 15 residues. J gave up 2 bases and V 5 bases, and 8 bases lay outside the gene matches. As DNA, the CDR3 is TGTGCCAGCAGCCCCCCCCGCGGGAGGACCTACGAGCAGTACTTC. Amino acid sequence: CASSPPRGRTYEQYF.

The gene calls are TRBV27 and TRBJ2-1; the match to TRBD2 covers 8 bases. The germline V gene encodes CDR1 MNHEY and CDR2 SMNVEV (reference sequence). Trimming cost V 4 bases and J 4 bases; bases outside gene matches: 3. The CDR3 totals 14 residues. CDR3 sequence reads: CASSSLAEYNEQFF. The CDR3 DNA sequence: TGTGCCAGCAGTTCACTAGCGGAGTACAATGAGCAGTTCTTC.

The V call is TRBV5-1, the J call TRBJ2-1; 10 positions agree with TRBD1. The CDR3 runs 16 residues. CDR1 is SGHRS and CDR2 is YFSETQ in the germline V gene. J gave up 8 bases and V 1 base, and 9 bases lay outside the gene matches. The CDR3 sequence: CASSLRRQGARDEQFF. The CDR3 region has the DNA TGCGCCAGCAGCTTGAGAAGACAGGGGGCTAGGGATGAGCAGTTCTTC.

The chain couples TRBV27 to TRBJ1-5, with 7 bases aligning to TRBD1. Germline assignment: CDR1 MNHEY and CDR2 SMNVEV (reference sequence). The CDR3 length is 13 residues. V shed 5 bases, J shed 9 bases, and the junction held 7 bases outside the gene matches. For the CDR3, the DNA is TGTGCCAGCAGTCTCTCAGGGGACAGGCCCCAGCATTTT. It is translated as CASSLSGDRPQHF.

This sequence joins TRBV18 and TRBJ1-4; no definite D call. The germline gives CDR1 KGHSH, CDR2 LQKENI. Trimming shortened V by 7 bases and J by 5 bases, and 17 bases separated the two germline ends. The CDR3 sequence is 15 residues long. The CDR3 nucleotides are TGTGCCAGCTGCCAAGAGAGAGGGATAAATGAAAAACTGTTTTTT. It translates to CASCQERGINEKLFF.